One T cell receptor beta chain is described in this entry. The CDR3 runs to 15 residues. The V gene's germline CDR1 is SGHNT and CDR2 YENEEA. Trimming cost V 4 bases and J 4 bases, with 11 bases left between them. TCRdb recomputed calls from the reads with MiXCR, one row per CDR3 protein. The data contain over 450,000 distinct CDR3 sequences, about 11% of them singletons. The sample comes from a study of T cell repertoires in cytomegalovirus infection. The sequence was collected from a human donor in good health (CMV status not recorded). Some clones in this sample may be carry-over from other donors' samples. The chain links TRBV11-3 to TRBJ2-6; D is unresolved. Sequenced input: PBMCs. In DNA, the CDR3 is TGTGCCAGCAGCTCACGTCGACACGGGGCCAACGTCCTGACTTTC. Residues: CASSSRRHGANVLTF.